The rows below give T cell receptor beta chains drawn from one sample of a study of T-cell memory formation after mild COVID-19. From the 5' RACE reads, TCRdb called clonotypes with MiXCR, one entry per CDR3 protein. The repertoire consists of 550,000 to 600,000 distinct CDR3 sequences, with about 20% occurring once and the leading ten covering approximately 8%. The specimen sequenced was PBMCs or a T cell subset sorted from them (not recorded which). These receptors all stem from an adult woman who had mild COVID-19 (a few samples of this study predate the infection). Cell type and time point are not known. Each CDR3 is given with its conserved first and last residue. The D gene is left open where the match is weak. Clone size is given for some rows only: seen once, a few or many times, or a class if the clone is expanded.

>TRBV4-1|TRBJ1-1|-|-
TGCGCCAGCAGCCAGAATTTGGGCACTGAAGCTTTCTTT
CASSQNLGTEAFF
>TRBV5-1|TRBJ2-3|-|few
TGCGCCAGCAGCCCCCGGAGCCCGGGTCTAGATACGCAGTATTTT
CASSPRSPGLDTQYF
>TRBV10-3|TRBJ2-7|-|once
TGTGCCATCAGAGGCAGGGATGGGCCCTACGAGCAGTACTTC
CAIRGRDGPYEQYF
>TRBV7-9|TRBJ2-3|TRBD1|few
TGTGCCAGCAGCTTTAGGGACAGGGAGGCAGATACGCAGTATTTT
CASSFRDREADTQYF
>TRBV20-1|TRBJ1-2|TRBD1|-
TGCAGTGCTAGTTCTTCGACAGGGGGAAGAGTTGGCTACACCTTC
CSASSSTGGRVGYTF
>TRBV29-1|TRBJ1-4|-|-
TGCAGCGTTGCCTGGGACGTCGGCCGGGATGAAAAACTGTTTTTT
CSVAWDVGRDEKLFF
>TRBV28|TRBJ2-2|TRBD1|few
TGTGCCAGCAGTTTGCTTGGGACAGGGGCGAACACCGGGGAGCTGTTTTTT
CASSLLGTGANTGELFF
>TRBV7-9|TRBJ2-2|TRBD1|-
TGTGCCAGCAGCTTAACCCCCCGCGGACAGGGGGCGAACACCGGGGAGCTGTTTTTT
CASSLTPRGQGANTGELFF
>TRBV25-1|TRBJ2-3|TRBD2|-
TGTGCCAGCAGTGAGGGATCCGGACTAGCTGGCACAGATACGCAGTATTTT
CASSEGSGLAGTDTQYF
>TRBV3-1|TRBJ2-1|-|-
TGTGCCAGCAGCCAGGTACAGGGGCCGCGGGACTACAATGAGCAGTTCTTC
CASSQVQGPRDYNEQFF
>TRBV18|TRBJ1-1|-|-
TGTGCCAGCTCACCACCGTTAGAGGCAGGGGAAGCTTTCTTT
CASSPPLEAGEAFF
>TRBV20-1|TRBJ2-2|-|few
TGCAGTGCTAGCCCCTCTCTTAGCGGGGAGCTGTTTTTT
CSASPSLSGELFF
>TRBV20-1|TRBJ1-2|-|-
TGCAGTGCTAGAGATCCGACCCGAGCCCCTTATGGCTACACCTTC
CSARDPTRAPYGYTF
>TRBV12-3/TRBV12-4|TRBJ1-2|-|few
TGTGCCACCCGTAGGGATGGCTACACCTTC
CATRRDGYTF
>TRBV29-1|TRBJ2-4|-|-
TGCAGCGTTGCCGCCTTTTCTCCTCGCGTAGCCAAAAACATTCAGTACTTC
CSVAAFSPRVAKNIQYF
>TRBV6-1|TRBJ1-5|-|-
TGTGCCAGCAGTGAAACAGGGCGGCAGCCCCAGCATTTT
CASSETGRQPQHF
>TRBV25-1|TRBJ2-7|-|few
TGTGCCAGCAGTGAATCTCGAGAGGGCTACGAGCAGTACTTC
CASSESREGYEQYF
>TRBV24-1|TRBJ2-1|TRBD2|many
TGTGCCACCAGTGATTTCCTAGCGGGAGGCGAGGAGCAGTTCTTC
CATSDFLAGGEEQFF
>TRBV30|TRBJ2-3|-|-
TGTGCCTGGAGTGGTAACGGGAGATCAGATACGCAGTATTTT
CAWSGNGRSDTQYF
>TRBV7-8|TRBJ1-2|TRBD1|once
TGTGCCAGCAGCCCAAGGGACAGGGGGATCGACTACACCTTC
CASSPRDRGIDYTF
>TRBV4-2|TRBJ2-1|TRBD2|-
TGTGCCAGCAGCCAAGATCTAAGCGGGGGAATATCCTACAATGAGCAGTTCTTC
CASSQDLSGGISYNEQFF
>TRBV20-1|TRBJ2-3|TRBD1|few
TGCAGTGCTCCGGACAGGGAAGACACAGATACGCAGTATTTT
CSAPDREDTDTQYF
>TRBV20-1|TRBJ2-2|TRBD2|few
TGCAGTGCTAGAGAGGGGGTAGCGGGAGGGACCGGGGAGCTGTTTTTT
CSAREGVAGGTGELFF
>TRBV29-1|TRBJ1-3|-|-
TGCAGCGTCCTAGATGAGGCAGTCGGAAACACCATATATTTT
CSVLDEAVGNTIYF
>TRBV20-1|TRBJ2-1|-|few
TGCAGTGCTAGATCCAGCGACTCCTACAATGAGCAGTTCTTC
CSARSSDSYNEQFF
>TRBV7-2|TRBJ2-3|-|-
TGTGCCAGCAAATTCCGGGGGGCTGATACGCAGTATTTT
CASKFRGADTQYF
>TRBV5-1|TRBJ1-2|-|many
TGCGCCAGCAGCACCGGACAGTATGGCTACACCTTC
CASSTGQYGYTF
>TRBV5-1|TRBJ1-6|-|-
TGCGCCAGCAGCTTGGAGGGGGTGGAAGGTTCACCCCTCCACTTT
CASSLEGVEGSPLHF
>TRBV11-3|TRBJ2-3|TRBD2|-
TGTGCCAGCAGCCCCCGACTAGCGGGAGCGTTTGGCACAGATACGCAGTATTTT
CASSPRLAGAFGTDTQYF